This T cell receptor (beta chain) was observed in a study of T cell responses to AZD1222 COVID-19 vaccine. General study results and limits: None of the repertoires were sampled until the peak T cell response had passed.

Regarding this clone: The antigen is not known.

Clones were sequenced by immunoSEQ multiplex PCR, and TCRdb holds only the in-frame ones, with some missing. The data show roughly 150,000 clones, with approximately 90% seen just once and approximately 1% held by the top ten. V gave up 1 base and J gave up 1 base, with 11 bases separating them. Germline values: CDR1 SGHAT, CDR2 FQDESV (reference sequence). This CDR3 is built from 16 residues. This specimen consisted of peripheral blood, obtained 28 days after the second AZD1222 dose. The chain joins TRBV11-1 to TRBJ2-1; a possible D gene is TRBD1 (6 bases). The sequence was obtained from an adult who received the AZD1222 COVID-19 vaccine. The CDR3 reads CASSLVSGVSYNEQFF. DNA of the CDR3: TGTGCCAGCAGCTTAGTCTCAGGGGTTTCCTACAATGAGCAGTTCTTC.